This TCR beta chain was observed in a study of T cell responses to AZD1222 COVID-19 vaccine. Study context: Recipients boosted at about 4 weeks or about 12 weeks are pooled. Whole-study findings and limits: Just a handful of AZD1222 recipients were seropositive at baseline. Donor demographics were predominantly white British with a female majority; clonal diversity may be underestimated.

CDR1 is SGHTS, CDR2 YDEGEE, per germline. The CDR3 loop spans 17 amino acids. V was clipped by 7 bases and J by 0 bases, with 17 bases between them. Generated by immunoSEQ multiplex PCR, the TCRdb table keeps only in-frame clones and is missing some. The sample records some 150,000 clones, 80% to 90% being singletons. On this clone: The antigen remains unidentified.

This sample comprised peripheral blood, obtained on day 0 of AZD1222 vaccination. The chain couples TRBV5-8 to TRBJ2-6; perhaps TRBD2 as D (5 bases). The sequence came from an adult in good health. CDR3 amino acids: CASEANSTSSGANVLTF. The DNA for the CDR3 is TGTGCCAGCGAAGCGAACAGTACTAGCTCTGGGGCCAACGTCCTGACTTTC.